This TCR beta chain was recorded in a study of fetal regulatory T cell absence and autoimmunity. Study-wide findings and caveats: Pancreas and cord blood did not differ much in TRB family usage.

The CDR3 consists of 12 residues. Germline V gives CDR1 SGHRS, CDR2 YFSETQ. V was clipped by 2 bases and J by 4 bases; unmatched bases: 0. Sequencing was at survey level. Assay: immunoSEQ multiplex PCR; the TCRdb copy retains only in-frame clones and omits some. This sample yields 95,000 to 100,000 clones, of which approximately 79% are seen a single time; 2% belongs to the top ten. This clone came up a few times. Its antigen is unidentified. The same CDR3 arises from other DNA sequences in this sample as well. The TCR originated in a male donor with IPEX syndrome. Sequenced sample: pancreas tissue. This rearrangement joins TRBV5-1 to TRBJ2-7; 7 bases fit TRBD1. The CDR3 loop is CASSLQGYEQYF. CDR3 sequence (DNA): TGCGCCAGCAGCTTACAGGGGTACGAGCAGTACTTC.